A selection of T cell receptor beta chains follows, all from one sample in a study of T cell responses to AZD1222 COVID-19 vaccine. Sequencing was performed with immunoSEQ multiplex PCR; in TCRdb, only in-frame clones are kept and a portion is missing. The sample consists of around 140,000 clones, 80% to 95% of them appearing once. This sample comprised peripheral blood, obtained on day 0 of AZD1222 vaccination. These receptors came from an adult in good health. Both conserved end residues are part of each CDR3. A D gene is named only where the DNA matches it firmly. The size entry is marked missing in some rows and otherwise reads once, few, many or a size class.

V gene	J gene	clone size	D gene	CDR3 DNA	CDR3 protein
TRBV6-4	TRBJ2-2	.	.	TGTGCCAGCAGTGACCAATCCAACACCGGGGAGCTGTTTTTT	CASSDQSNTGELFF
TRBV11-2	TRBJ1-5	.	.	TGTGCCAGCAGCTTAGTGTGTCAGCCCCAGCATTTT	CASSLVCQPQHF
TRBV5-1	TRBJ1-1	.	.	TGCGCCAGCAGCAACGGACAGCTGAACACTGAAGCTTTCTTT	CASSNGQLNTEAFF
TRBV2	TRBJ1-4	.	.	TGTGCCACCGGGGTCCGGTTTGGTGAAAAACTGTTTTTT	CATGVRFGEKLFF
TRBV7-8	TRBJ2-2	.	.	TGTGCCAGCAGCTTAGGGGTTCGAGTGAACACCGGGGAGCTGTTTTTT	CASSLGVRVNTGELFF
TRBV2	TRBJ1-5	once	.	TGTGCCAGCAGTTCTACAGGGTCGGGCTATCAGCCCCAGCATTTT	CASSSTGSGYQPQHF
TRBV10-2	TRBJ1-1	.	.	TGCGCCAGCAGTGAGAAGGGGGGAACCACTGAAGCTTTCTTT	CASSEKGGTTEAFF
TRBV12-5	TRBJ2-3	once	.	TGTGCTAGTGGTTTCGGGAGTCAGGTTGAGACAGATACGCAGTATTTT	CASGFGSQVETDTQYF
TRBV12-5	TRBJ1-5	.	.	TGTGCCTCGACCATGAATGTATGGAAGCCCCAGCATTTT	CASTMNVWKPQHF
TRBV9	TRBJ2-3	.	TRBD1	TGTGCCAGCAGCTCCAAGGGGGCAGGCACAGATACGCAGTATTTT	CASSSKGAGTDTQYF
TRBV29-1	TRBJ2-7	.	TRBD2	TGCAGCGCGATAACCGGGACTAGCGATGGAGAGCAGTACTTC	CSAITGTSDGEQYF
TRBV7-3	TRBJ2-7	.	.	TGTGCCAGCAGCTTCGGGGGAGCCTACGAGCAGTACTTC	CASSFGGAYEQYF
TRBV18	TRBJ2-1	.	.	TGTGCCAGCTCACCAGGGGAGCCTGTTTACAATGAGCAGTTCTTC	CASSPGEPVYNEQFF
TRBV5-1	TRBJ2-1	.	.	TGCGCCAGCAGCTTGTCGGGTTTCTCCTACAATGAGCAGTTCTTC	CASSLSGFSYNEQFF
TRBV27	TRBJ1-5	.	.	TGTGCCAGCAGTCCTCTCCATTCCGAGAGGGCCACCAATCAGCCCCAGCATTTT	CASSPLHSERATNQPQHF
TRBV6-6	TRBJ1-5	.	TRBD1	TGTGCCAGCAGTCACGGGGTAATTGGGACAGATTATAGCAATCAGCCCCAGCATTTT	CASSHGVIGTDYSNQPQHF
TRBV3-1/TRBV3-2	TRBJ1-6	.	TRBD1	TGTGCCAGCAGGGACAGGGTTCGGACACCCCTCCACTTT	CASRDRVRTPLHF
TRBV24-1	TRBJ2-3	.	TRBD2	TGTGCCACCAGTGACCGTGGACTAGAAGGAGATACGCAGTATTTT	CATSDRGLEGDTQYF
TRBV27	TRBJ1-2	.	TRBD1	TGTGCCAGCACTCCCGCGGGACAGGGTTCCTATGGCTACACCTTC	CASTPAGQGSYGYTF
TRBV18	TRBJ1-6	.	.	TGTGCCAGCTCACCGAGCGGGACGGCTAATTCACCCCTCCACTTT	CASSPSGTANSPLHF
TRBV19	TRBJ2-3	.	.	TGTGCCAGTAGCGCCCTTCGCACAGATACGCAGTATTTT	CASSALRTDTQYF
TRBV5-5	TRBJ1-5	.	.	TGTGCCAGCAGCTTGACAGTCAATCAGCCCCAGCATTTT	CASSLTVNQPQHF
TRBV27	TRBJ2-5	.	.	TGTGCCAGCAGTTTAACGGGAAGGGCCCAAGAGACCCAGTACTTC	CASSLTGRAQETQYF
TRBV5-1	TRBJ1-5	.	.	TGCGCCAGCAGCTTGTTTGGGCCAGGGCCCCAGCATTTT	CASSLFGPGPQHF
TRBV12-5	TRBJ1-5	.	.	TGTGCTAGTGGCGCTATCGGGGGGAAGGGTCAGCCCCAGCATTTT	CASGAIGGKGQPQHF
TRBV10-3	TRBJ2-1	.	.	TGTGCCATCAGTGAGTCGATTCTGCAGCAGTTCTTC	CAISESILQQFF
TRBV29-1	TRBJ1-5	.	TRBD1	TGCAGCGCGGGGACAGGGGACGCGGGGCCCCAGCATTTT	CSAGTGDAGPQHF
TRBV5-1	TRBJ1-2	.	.	TGCGCCAGCAGCTTGGGCAGGTCCCAGGGTAACTATGGCTACACCTTC	CASSLGRSQGNYGYTF
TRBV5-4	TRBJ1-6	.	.	TGTGCCAGCAGCTTGTTAGGGGGGAAGCGTTCACCCCTCCACTTT	CASSLLGGKRSPLHF
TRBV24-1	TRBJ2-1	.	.	TGTGCCACCAGTGGAGTGGGGCATGAGCAGTTCTTC	CATSGVGHEQFF
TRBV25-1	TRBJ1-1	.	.	TGTGCCAGCAGTGAGGGAAACACTGAAGCTTTCTTT	CASSEGNTEAFF
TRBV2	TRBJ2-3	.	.	TGTGCCAGCAGTGAAGCTCGGGTAGGGGCGCAGTATTTT	CASSEARVGAQYF
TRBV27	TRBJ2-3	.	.	TGTGCCAGCAGAGGGACGTATTTTTACACAGATACGCAGTATTTT	CASRGTYFYTDTQYF
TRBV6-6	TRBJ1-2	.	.	TGTGCCAGCAGTTACGGTCAAACCATCTATGGCTACACCTTC	CASSYGQTIYGYTF
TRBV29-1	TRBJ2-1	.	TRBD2	TGCAGCGTTGAACGGCGACTAGCGGTTAGCTCCTACAATGAGCAGTTCTTC	CSVERRLAVSSYNEQFF
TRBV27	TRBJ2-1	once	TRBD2	TGTGCCAGCAGTGTACAGGGGACTAGCGGATCACTTGGGAATGAGCAGTTCTTC	CASSVQGTSGSLGNEQFF
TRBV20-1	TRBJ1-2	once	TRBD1	TGCAGTGCAGCAGGGGGACAAGGCTACACCTTC	CSAAGGQGYTF
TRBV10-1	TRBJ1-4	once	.	TGCGCCAGCAGCCTACTCCCCCCGGGACGGATAAATGAAAAACTGTTTTTT	CASSLLPPGRINEKLFF
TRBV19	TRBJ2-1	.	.	TGTGCCAGTAGTAAGGGATATGACGTTACCTACAATGAGCAGTTCTTC	CASSKGYDVTYNEQFF
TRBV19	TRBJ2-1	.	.	TGTGCCAGTACCCTACACCCTGGGGGGAGGCAGTTCTTC	CASTLHPGGRQFF
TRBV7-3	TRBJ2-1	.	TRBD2	TGTGCCAGCAGCTCAATAGCGGGACCAGGCAATGAGCAGTTCTTC	CASSSIAGPGNEQFF
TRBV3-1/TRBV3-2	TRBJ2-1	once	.	TGTGCCAGCAGCTATGGACTAGAGCAGTTCTTC	CASSYGLEQFF
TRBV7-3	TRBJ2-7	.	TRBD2	TGTGCCAGCAGCTTAAAAATGGTGTTTGGGACTAGCGGGAGGTTTGCTTATAAGCAGTACTTC	CASSLKMVFGTSGRFAYKQYF
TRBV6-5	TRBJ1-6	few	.	TGTGCCAGCAGCGAGAGGACAGAAAATAATTCACCCCTCCACTTT	CASSERTENNSPLHF
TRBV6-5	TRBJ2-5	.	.	TGTGCCAGCAGTTATGGCGAGAGGCCCTCGCAAGAGACCCAGTACTTC	CASSYGERPSQETQYF